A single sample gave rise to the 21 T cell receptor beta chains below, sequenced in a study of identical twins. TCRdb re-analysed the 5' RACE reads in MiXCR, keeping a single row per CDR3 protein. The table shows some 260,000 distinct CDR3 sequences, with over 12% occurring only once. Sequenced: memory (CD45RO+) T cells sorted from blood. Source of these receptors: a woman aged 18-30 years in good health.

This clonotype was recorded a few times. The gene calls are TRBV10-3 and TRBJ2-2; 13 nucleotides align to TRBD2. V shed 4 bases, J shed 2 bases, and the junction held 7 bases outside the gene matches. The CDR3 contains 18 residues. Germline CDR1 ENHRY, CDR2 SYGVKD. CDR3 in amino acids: CAISVRTSGSQNTGELFF. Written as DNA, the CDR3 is TGTGCCATCAGTGTTAGGACTAGCGGGAGCCAAAACACCGGGGAGCTGTTTTTT.

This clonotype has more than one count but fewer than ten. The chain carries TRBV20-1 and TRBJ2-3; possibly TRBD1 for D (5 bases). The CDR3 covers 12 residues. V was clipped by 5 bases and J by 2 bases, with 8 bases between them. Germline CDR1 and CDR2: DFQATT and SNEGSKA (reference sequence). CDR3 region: CSAEDNTDTQYF. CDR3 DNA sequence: TGCAGTGCTGAGGACAACACAGATACGCAGTATTTT.

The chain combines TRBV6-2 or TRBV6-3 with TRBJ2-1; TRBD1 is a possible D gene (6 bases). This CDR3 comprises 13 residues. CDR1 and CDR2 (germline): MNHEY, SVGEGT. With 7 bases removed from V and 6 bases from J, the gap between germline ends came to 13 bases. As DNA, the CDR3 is TGTGCCAGCAACAGAGGACAGTTCAATGAGCAGTTCTTC. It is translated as CASNRGQFNEQFF.

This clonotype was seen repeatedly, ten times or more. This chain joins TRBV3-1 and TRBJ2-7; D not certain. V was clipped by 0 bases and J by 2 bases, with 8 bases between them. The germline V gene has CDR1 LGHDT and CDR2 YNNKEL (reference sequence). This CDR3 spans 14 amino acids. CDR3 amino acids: CASSQEVGTYEQYF. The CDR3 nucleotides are TGTGCCAGCAGCCAAGAGGTGGGGACCTACGAGCAGTACTTC.

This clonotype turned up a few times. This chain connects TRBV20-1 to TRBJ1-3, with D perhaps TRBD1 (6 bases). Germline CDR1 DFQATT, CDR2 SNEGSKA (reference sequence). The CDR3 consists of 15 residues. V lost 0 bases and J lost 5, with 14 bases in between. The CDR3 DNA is TGCAGTGCTAGAGATTCACAGGGCGCAAGAAACACCATATATTTT. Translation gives CSARDSQGARNTIYF.

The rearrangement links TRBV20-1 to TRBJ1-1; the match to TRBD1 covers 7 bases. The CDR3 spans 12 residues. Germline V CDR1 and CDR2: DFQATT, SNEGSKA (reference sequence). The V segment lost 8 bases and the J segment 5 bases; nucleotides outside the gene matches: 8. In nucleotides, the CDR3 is TGCAGTCTGGGACAGACTCGGACTGAAGCTTTCTTT. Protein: CSLGQTRTEAFF.

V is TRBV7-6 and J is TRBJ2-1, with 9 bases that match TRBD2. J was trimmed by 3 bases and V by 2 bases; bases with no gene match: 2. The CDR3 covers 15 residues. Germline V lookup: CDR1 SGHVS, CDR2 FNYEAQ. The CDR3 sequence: CASSLSSGVYNEQFF. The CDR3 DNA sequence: TGTGCCAGCAGCTTATCTAGCGGGGTCTACAATGAGCAGTTCTTC. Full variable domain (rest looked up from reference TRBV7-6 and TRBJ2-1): GAGVSQSPRYKVTKRGQDVALRCDPISGHVSLYWYRQALGQGPEFLTYFNYEAQQDKSGLPNDRFSAERPEGSISTLTIQRTEQRDSAMYRCASSLSSGVYNEQFFGPGTRLTVL.

CDR3 in DNA: TGTGCCAGCAGCGCCGCGGTGGGTATCTACGAGCAGTACTTC. Protein: CASSAAVGIYEQYF. The rearrangement joins TRBV27 to TRBJ2-7; D uncertain. The germline V and J ends were trimmed by 6 bases and 3 bases, with 15 bases remaining between them. The CDR3 loop spans 14 amino acids. Germline lookup yields CDR1 MNHEY and CDR2 SMNVEV (reference sequence).

CDR3 sequence (DNA): TGTGCCAGCAGCGGTGGGACAGGGAACACCGGGGAGCTGTTTTTT. It codes for CASSGGTGNTGELFF. The J gene is TRBJ2-2, the V gene TRBV9; the match to TRBD1 covers 8 bases. The CDR3 sequence is 15 residues long. V dropped 3 bases and J dropped 1; count of bases not matched to a gene: 2. Germline V lookup: CDR1 SGDLS, CDR2 YYNGEE.

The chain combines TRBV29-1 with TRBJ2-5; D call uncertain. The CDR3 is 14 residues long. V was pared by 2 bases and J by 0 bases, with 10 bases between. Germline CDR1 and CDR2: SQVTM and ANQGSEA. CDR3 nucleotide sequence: TGCAGCGTTGAAACTACACTAAACCAAGAGACCCAGTACTTC. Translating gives CSVETTLNQETQYF. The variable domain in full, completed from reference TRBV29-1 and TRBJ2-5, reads SAVISQKPSRDICQRGTSLTIQCQVDSQVTMMFWYRQQPGQSLTLIATANQGSEATYESGFVIDKFPISRPNLTFSTLTVSNMSPEDSSIYLCSVETTLNQETQYFGPGTRLLVL.

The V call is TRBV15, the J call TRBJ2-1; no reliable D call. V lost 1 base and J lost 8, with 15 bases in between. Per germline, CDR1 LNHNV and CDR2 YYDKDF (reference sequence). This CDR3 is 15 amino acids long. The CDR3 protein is CATSRAARDTDEQFF. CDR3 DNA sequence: TGTGCCACCAGCAGAGCGGCCAGAGATACCGATGAGCAGTTCTTC. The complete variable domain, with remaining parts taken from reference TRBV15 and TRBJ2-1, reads DAMVIQNPRYQVTQFGKPVTLSCSQTLNHNVMYWYQQKSSQAPKLLFHYYDKDFNNEADTPDNFQSRRPNTSFCFLDIRSPGLGDTAMYLCATSRAARDTDEQFFGPGTRLTVL.

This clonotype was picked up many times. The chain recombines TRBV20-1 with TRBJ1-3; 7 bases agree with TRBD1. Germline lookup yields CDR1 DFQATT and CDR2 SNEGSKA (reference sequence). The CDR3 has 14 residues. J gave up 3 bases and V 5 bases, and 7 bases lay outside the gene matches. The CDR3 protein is CSAYTGVGGNTIYF. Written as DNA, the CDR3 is TGCAGTGCTTACACAGGGGTCGGTGGAAACACCATATATTTT.

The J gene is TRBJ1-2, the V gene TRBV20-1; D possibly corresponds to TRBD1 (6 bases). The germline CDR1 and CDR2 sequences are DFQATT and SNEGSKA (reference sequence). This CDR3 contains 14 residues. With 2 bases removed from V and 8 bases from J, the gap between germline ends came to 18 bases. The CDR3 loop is CSARFPTGMGGYTF. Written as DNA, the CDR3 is TGCAGTGCTAGATTCCCGACAGGAATGGGAGGCTACACCTTC.

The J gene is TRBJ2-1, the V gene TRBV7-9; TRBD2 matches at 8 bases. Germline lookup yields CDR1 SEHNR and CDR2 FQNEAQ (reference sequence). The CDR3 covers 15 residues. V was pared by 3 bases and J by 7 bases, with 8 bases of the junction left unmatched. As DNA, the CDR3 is TGTGCCAGCAGCTTTGGGACGGGGGGGACAAATGAGCAGTTCTTC. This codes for CASSFGTGGTNEQFF.

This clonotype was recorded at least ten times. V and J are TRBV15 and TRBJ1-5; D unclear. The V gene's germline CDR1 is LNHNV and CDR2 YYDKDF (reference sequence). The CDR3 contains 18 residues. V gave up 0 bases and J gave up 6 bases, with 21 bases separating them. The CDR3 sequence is CATSRDLFNLALRQPQHF. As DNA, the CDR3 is TGTGCCACCAGCAGAGATTTGTTTAATTTAGCCCTGCGTCAGCCCCAGCATTTT.

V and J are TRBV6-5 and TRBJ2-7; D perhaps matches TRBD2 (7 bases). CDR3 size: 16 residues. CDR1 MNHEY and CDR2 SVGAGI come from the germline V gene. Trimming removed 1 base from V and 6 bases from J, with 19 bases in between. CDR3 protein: CASSYYSEGGAAEQYF. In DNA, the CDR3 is TGTGCCAGCAGTTACTATTCGGAAGGGGGGGCAGCCGAGCAGTACTTC.

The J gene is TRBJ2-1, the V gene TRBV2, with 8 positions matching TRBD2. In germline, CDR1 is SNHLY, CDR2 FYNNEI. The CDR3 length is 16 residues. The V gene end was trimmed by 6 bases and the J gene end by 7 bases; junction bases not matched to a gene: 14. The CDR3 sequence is CASRRSSGLALNEQFF. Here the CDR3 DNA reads TGTGCCAGCAGGAGGTCGTCCGGACTAGCTTTGAATGAGCAGTTCTTC.

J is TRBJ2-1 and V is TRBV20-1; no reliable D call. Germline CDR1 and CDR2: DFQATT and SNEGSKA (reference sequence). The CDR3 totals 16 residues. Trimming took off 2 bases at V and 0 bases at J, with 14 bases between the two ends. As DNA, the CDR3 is TGCAGTGCTAGATCCTTTCCGCTATCCTCCTACAATGAGCAGTTCTTC. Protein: CSARSFPLSSYNEQFF.

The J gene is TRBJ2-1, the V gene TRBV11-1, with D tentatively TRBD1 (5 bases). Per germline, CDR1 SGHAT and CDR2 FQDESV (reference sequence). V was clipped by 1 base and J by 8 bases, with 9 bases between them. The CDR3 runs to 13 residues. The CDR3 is CASSLDRSDEQFF. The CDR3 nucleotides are TGTGCCAGCAGCTTAGACAGGAGCGATGAGCAGTTCTTC.

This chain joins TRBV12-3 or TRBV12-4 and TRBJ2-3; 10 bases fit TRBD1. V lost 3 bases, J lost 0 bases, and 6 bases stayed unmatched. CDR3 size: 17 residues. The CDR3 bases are TGTGCCAGCAGTTTGACAGGGGGCGGCGGTAGCACAGATACGCAGTATTTT. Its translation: CASSLTGGGGSTDTQYF.

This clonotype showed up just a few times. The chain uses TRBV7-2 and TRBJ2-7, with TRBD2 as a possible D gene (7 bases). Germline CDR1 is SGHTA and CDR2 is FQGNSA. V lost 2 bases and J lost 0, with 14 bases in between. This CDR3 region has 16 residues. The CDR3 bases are TGTGCCAGCAGCTTAAGGGGGGGATTTAGCTCCTACGAGCAGTACTTC. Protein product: CASSLRGGFSSYEQYF.